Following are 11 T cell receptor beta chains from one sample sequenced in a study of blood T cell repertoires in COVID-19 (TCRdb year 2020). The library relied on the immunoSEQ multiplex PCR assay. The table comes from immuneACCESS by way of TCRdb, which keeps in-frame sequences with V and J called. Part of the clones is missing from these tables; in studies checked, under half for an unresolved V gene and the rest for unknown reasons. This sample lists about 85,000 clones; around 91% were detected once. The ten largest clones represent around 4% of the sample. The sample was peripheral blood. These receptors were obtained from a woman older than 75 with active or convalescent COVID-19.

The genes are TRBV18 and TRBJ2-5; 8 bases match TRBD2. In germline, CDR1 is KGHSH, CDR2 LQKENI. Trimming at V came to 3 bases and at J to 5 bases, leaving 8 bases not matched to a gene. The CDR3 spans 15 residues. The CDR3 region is CASSPIAGTHETQYF. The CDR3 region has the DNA TGTGCCAGCTCACCGATAGCGGGAACCCATGAGACCCAGTACTTC.

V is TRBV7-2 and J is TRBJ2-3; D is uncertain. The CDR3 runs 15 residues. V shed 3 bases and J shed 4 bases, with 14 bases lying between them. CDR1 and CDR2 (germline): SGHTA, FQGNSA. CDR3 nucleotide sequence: TGTGCCAGCAGCTTCCGTCAAAGCGCCTCAGATACGCAGTATTTT. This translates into CASSFRQSASDTQYF. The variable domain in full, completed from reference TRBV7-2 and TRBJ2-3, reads GAGVSQSPSNKVTEKGKDVELRCDPISGHTALYWYRQSLGQGLEFLIYFQGNSAPDKSGLPSDRFSAERTGGSVSTLTIQRTQQEDSAVYLCASSFRQSASDTQYFGPGTRLTVL.

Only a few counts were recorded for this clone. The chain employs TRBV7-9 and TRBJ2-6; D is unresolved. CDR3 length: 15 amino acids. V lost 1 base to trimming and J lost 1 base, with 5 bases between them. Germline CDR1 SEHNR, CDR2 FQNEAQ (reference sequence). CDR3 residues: CASSLVQSGANVLTF. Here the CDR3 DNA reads TGTGCCAGCAGCTTAGTCCAATCTGGGGCCAACGTCCTGACTTTC.

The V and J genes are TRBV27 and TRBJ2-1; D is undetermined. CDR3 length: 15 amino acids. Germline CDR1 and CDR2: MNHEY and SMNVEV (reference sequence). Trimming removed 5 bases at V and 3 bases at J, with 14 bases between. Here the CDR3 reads CASSHRLDLYNEQFF. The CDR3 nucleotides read TGTGCCAGCAGTCATCGGTTAGATCTCTACAATGAGCAGTTCTTC.

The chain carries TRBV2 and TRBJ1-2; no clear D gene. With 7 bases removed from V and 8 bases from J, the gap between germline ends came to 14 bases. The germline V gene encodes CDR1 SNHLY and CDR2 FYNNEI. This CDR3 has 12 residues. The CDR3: CASNYFGGGYTF. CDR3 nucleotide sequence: TGTGCCAGCAACTATTTTGGTGGGGGCTACACCTTC.

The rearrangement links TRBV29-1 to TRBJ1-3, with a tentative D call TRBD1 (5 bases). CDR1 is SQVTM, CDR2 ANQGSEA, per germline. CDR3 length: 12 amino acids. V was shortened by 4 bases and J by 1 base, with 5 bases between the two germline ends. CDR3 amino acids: CSVGQSGNTIYF. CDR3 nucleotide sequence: TGCAGCGTTGGACAGTCTGGAAACACCATATATTTT.

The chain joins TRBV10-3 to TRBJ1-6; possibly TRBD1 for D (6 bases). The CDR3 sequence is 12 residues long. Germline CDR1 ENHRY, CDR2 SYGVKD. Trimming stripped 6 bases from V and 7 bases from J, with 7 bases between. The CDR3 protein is CAISGQNSPLHF. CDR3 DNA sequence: TGTGCCATCAGCGGACAGAATTCACCCCTCCACTTT.

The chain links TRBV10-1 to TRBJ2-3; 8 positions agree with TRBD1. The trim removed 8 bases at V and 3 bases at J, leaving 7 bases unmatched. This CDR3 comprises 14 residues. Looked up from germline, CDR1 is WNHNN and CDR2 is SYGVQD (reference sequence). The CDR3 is CASSRTGITDTQYF. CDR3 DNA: TGCGCCAGCTCAAGGACAGGGATTACAGATACGCAGTATTTT.

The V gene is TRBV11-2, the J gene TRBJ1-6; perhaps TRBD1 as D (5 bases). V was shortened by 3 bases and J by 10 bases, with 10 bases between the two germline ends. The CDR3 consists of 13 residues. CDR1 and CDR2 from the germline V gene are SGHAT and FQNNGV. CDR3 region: CASSFPGRSPLHF. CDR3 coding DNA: TGTGCCAGCAGCTTTCCAGGGAGGTCACCCCTCCACTTT.

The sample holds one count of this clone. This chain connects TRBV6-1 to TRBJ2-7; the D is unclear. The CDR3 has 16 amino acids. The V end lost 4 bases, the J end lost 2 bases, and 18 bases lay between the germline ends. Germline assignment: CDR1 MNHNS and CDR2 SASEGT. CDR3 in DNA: TGTGCCAGCAGTGTACCAAGCTCCCATTACCCCTACGAGCAGTACTTC. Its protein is CASSVPSSHYPYEQYF.

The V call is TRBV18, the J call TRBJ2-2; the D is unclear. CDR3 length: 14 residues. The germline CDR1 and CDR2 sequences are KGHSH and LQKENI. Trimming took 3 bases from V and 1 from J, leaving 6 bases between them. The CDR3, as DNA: TGTGCCAGCTCACCTGACTTGAACACCGGGGAGCTGTTTTTT. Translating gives CASSPDLNTGELFF.